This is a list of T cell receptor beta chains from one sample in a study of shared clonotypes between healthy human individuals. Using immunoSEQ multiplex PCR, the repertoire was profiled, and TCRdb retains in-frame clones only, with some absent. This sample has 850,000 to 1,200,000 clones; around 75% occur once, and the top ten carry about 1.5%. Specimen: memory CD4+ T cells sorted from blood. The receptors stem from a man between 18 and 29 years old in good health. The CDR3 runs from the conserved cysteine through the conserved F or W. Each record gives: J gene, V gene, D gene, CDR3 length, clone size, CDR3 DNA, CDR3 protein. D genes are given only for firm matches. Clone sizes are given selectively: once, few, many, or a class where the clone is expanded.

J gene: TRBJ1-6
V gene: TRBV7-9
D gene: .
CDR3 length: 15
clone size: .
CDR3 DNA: TGTGCCAGCAGCTTGGGGGGCAGGGCCATCTCACCCCTCCACTTT
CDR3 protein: CASSLGGRAISPLHF

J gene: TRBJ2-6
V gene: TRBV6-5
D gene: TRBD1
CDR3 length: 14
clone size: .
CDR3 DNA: TGTGCCAGCAGTTACTCGTCAGGGGGATACGTCCTGACTTTC
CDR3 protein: CASSYSSGGYVLTF

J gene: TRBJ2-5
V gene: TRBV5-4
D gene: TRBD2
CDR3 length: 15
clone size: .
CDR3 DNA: TGTGCCAGCAGCTTGAGAGGGCCTAGCGGAGAGACCCAGTACTTC
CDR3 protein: CASSLRGPSGETQYF

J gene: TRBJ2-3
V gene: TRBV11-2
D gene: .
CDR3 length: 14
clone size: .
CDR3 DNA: TGTGCCAGCAGCTTAGGTACCCAACGAAATACGCAGTATTTT
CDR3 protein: CASSLGTQRNTQYF

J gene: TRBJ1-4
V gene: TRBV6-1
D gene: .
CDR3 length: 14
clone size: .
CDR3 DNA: TGTGCCAGCAGGACCGGGAGCTCAGATGAAAAACTGTTTTTT
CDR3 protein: CASRTGSSDEKLFF

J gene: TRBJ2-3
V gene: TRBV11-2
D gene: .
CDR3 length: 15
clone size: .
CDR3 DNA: TGTGCCAGCAGCCCCCGGGTGGAGCGCACAGATACGCAGTATTTT
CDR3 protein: CASSPRVERTDTQYF

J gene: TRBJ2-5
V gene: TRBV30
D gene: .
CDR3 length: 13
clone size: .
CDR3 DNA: TGTGCCTGGAGTGTAAAGAGGTCATCGGAGCAGTACTTC
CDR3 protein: CAWSVKRSSEQYF

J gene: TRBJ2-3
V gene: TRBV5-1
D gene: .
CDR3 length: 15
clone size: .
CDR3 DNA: TGCGCCAGCAGCTTGCGGACTCCTAGCACAGATACGCAGTATTTT
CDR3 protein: CASSLRTPSTDTQYF

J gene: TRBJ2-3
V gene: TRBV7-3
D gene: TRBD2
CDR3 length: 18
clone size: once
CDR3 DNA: TGTGCCAGCAAGCCAGCGGGGGGGCCAAGGGAAGATGCAGATACGCAGTATTTT
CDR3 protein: CASKPAGGPREDADTQYF

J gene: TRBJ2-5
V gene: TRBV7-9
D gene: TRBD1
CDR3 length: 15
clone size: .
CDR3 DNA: TGTGCCAGCAGTCGACAGGGCCCAGGATGGGAGACCCAGTACTTC
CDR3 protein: CASSRQGPGWETQYF

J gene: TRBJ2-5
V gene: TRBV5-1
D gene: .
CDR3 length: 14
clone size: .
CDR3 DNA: TGCGCCAGCAGCTTCGGGACAATTCAAGAGACCCAGTACTTC
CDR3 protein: CASSFGTIQETQYF

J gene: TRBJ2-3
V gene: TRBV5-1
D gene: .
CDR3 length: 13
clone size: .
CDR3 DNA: TGCGCCAGCAGCTTCGGTGGCACAGATACGCAGTATTTT
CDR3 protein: CASSFGGTDTQYF

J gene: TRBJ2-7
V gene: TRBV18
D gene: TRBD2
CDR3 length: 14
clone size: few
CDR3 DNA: TGTGCCAGCTCACCACCGGCGGGGGTCTACGAGCAGTACTTC
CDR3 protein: CASSPPAGVYEQYF

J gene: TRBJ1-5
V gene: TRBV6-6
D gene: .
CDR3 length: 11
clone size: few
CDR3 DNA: TGTGCCAGCAGATTAGATACGCCCCAGCATTTT
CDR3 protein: CASRLDTPQHF